This TCR beta chain comes out of a study of T-cell reconstitution after alpha-beta-depleted transplantation in children. Unique molecular identifiers were used to barcode this TCRbeta library. TCRdb redid the calling of the PCR reads with MiXCR, one entry per CDR3 protein. Of about 690,000 distinct CDR3 sequences detected, over 15% appear once; the ten largest clones hold 0.8% to 1.1%. Germline V lookup: CDR1 MDHEN, CDR2 SYDVKM. V shed 5 bases and J shed 3 bases, with 20 bases lying between them. The CDR3 sequence is 17 residues long. This clonotype appeared a few times. The material was PBMCs from the stem cell graft donor, obtained from the stem cell graft. The receptor was isolated from a human donor who donated a stem cell graft to a child with acute myeloid leukemia. The chain combines TRBV28 with TRBJ2-1, with D maybe TRBD1 (6 bases). The CDR3 spells CASSVRDTRLRYNEQFF. CDR3 coding DNA: TGTGCCAGCAGTGTACGGGACACCCGCCTCCGCTACAATGAGCAGTTCTTC.